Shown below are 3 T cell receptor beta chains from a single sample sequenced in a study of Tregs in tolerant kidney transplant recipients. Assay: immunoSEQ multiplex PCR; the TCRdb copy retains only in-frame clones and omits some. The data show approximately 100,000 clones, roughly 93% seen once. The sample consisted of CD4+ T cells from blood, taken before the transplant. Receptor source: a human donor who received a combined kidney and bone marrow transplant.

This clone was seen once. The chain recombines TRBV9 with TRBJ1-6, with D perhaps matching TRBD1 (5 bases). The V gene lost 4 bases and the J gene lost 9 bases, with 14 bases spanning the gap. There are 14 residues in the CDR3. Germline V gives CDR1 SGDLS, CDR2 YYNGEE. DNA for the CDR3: TGTGCCAGCAGCCCCACAGGCGCGGCTTCACCCCTCCACTTT. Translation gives CASSPTGAASPLHF.

This chain's CDR3 is CATAGVLDTGELFF. CDR3 bases: TGTGCCACCGCGGGAGTGCTGGACACCGGGGAGCTGTTTTTT. This sequence joins TRBV25-1 and TRBJ2-2, with TRBD2 matching over 7 bases. The V and J ends lost 10 bases and 3 bases, in that order; junction bases with no gene match: 8. This CDR3 is 14 amino acids long. The germline CDR1 and CDR2 sequences are MGHDK and SYGVNS.

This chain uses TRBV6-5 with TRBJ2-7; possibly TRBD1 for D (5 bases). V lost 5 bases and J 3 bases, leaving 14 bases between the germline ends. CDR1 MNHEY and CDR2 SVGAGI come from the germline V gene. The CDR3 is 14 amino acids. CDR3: CASSQGSHVYEQYF. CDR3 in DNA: TGTGCCAGCAGTCAGGGATCCCACGTCTACGAGCAGTACTTC.